Following are 3 T cell receptor beta chains from one sample sequenced in a study of blood T cells in healthy people across ages. With a J-beta primer mix and a sample-barcoded 5' primer, a second PCR ran about 7 to 11 cycles. TCRdb re-derived calls from the 5' RACE reads in MiXCR, one entry per CDR3 protein. There are hundreds of thousands of distinct CDR3 sequences in the sample; 58% occur only once, and approximately 40% lies in the top ten. The source material was blood. The receptors here all came from a man in his 60s in good health.

This clonotype showed up just a few times. The V gene is TRBV29-1, the J gene TRBJ1-2; D gene unclear. CDR3 length: 12 residues. The V end lost 1 base, the J end lost 8 bases, and 11 bases lay between the germline ends. Per germline, CDR1 SQVTM and CDR2 ANQGSEA. CDR3 amino acids: CSVEAFRRGYTF. Written as DNA, the CDR3 is TGCAGCGTTGAAGCTTTTCGGAGGGGCTACACCTTC.

This sequence joins TRBV2 and TRBJ2-3, with unresolved D. The CDR3 has 15 residues. Germline CDR1 is SNHLY and CDR2 is FYNNEI. Trimming shortened V by 2 bases and J by 0 bases, and 9 bases separated the two germline ends. CDR3 in DNA: TGTGCCAGCAGTGAATATCCGGGCAGCACAGATACGCAGTATTTT. It codes for CASSEYPGSTDTQYF.

The chain carries TRBV27 and TRBJ1-6; 10 nucleotides agree with TRBD1. This CDR3 is 16 amino acids long. The junction had 15 bases not matched to a gene; V was cut back by 8 bases and J by 11 bases. Germline CDR1 is MNHEY and CDR2 is SMNVEV (reference sequence). CDR3 coding DNA: TGTGCCAGCGGATACACGACAGGGGGCGGTGGTACACCCCTCCACTTT. Translating gives CASGYTTGGGGTPLHF.